This is a list of T cell receptor beta chains from one sample in a study of T cells in pancreatic ductal adenocarcinoma. Sequencing used immunoSEQ multiplex PCR; TCRdb keeps in-frame clones, though not all of them. Of over 7,000 clones listed, around 92% are singletons. Specimen: PBMCs. The receptor source for this set is a human donor with pancreatic ductal adenocarcinoma. The CDR3 runs from the conserved cysteine through the conserved F or W. Fields, in order: V gene, D gene, clone size, J gene, CDR3 protein, CDR3 DNA. A D gene is named only where the DNA matches it firmly. Size is stated for part of the rows, as once, few or many counts, or as a class when the clone is expanded.

TRBV28	NA	NA	TRBJ2-1	CASRLIVSIEQFF	TGTGCCAGCAGGTTAATAGTGTCCATTGAGCAGTTCTTC
TRBV2	TRBD2	once	TRBJ2-3	CASSEGGGRSGTQYF	TGTGCCAGCAGTGAGGGCGGGGGGAGGTCAGGTACGCAGTATTTT
TRBV30	NA	once	TRBJ2-5	CAWSHHTGTETQYF	TGTGCCTGGAGTCATCACACAGGGACAGAGACCCAGTACTTC
TRBV2	NA	NA	TRBJ1-5	CASSERRGEGPQHF	TGTGCCAGCAGTGAGAGACGGGGAGAGGGTCCCCAGCATTTT
TRBV6-5	NA	NA	TRBJ1-1	CASSYRPGGRGTEAFF	TGTGCCAGCAGTTACAGGCCCGGGGGGCGAGGGACTGAAGCTTTCTTT
TRBV5-4	TRBD1	NA	TRBJ1-1	CASSAGTGNTEAFF	TGTGCCAGCAGCGCCGGGACAGGGAACACTGAAGCTTTCTTT
TRBV6-1	TRBD2	once	TRBJ2-7	CASQTSGQSSYEQYF	TGTGCCAGTCAAACTAGCGGGCAAAGCTCCTACGAGCAGTACTTC
TRBV30	TRBD1	NA	TRBJ1-1	CAWSQDRETEAFF	TGTGCCTGGAGTCAGGACAGGGAGACTGAAGCTTTCTTT
TRBV28	TRBD1	NA	TRBJ1-2	CASSPTGGAFHGYTF	TGTGCCAGCAGTCCCACAGGGGGCGCATTCCATGGCTACACCTTC
TRBV7-2	TRBD2	NA	TRBJ2-1	CASSVRGGQYNEQFF	TGTGCCAGCAGCGTGCGGGGGGGACAATACAATGAGCAGTTCTTC
TRBV5-1	TRBD2	NA	TRBJ2-5	CASSFRGTNQETQYF	TGCGCCAGCAGCTTCCGAGGGACTAACCAAGAGACCCAGTACTTC
TRBV10-3	NA	few	TRBJ2-5	CATRGDQETQYF	TGTGCCACACGGGGAGACCAAGAGACCCAGTACTTC
TRBV2	NA	NA	TRBJ2-2	CASSVGSANTGELFF	TGTGCCAGCAGTGTCGGGTCCGCGAACACCGGGGAGCTGTTTTTT
TRBV11-3	NA	NA	TRBJ1-5	CASSLVPGQPQHF	TGTGCCAGCAGCTTAGTTCCGGGTCAGCCCCAGCATTTT
TRBV5-4	NA	NA	TRBJ1-1	CASSLDQGNTEAFF	TGTGCCAGCAGCTTGGATCAGGGGAACACTGAAGCTTTCTTT
TRBV28	NA	NA	TRBJ1-5	CASGFNRFSNQPQHF	TGTGCCAGCGGCTTCAACAGATTTAGCAATCAGCCCCAGCATTTT
TRBV7-3	TRBD1	NA	TRBJ2-7	CASSPDRGSYYEQYF	TGTGCCAGCAGCCCCGACAGGGGGAGTTATTACGAGCAGTACTTC
TRBV14	TRBD2	NA	TRBJ2-1	CASSQVARLAGGLINEQFF	TGTGCCAGCAGCCAAGTAGCTAGACTAGCGGGGGGCCTTATAAATGAGCAGTTCTTC
TRBV7-9	NA	few	TRBJ1-1	CASSNQGITEAFF	TGTGCCAGCAGCAATCAGGGGATCACTGAAGCTTTCTTT
TRBV5-1	TRBD2	NA	TRBJ2-3	CASSTEGREGTDTQYF	TGCGCCAGCAGCACCGAAGGGCGGGAGGGCACAGATACGCAGTATTTT
TRBV19	NA	NA	TRBJ2-5	CASSSGTSSREETQYF	TGTGCCAGTAGTTCCGGGACATCTTCCAGGGAGGAGACCCAGTACTTC
TRBV5-4	TRBD2	NA	TRBJ2-5	CASSLPVAGAQETQYF	TGTGCCAGCAGCCTCCCGGTAGCGGGCGCACAAGAGACCCAGTACTTC
TRBV20-1	NA	once	TRBJ1-2	CSAPDSYGYTF	TGCAGTGCCCCCGACAGCTATGGCTACACCTTC
TRBV11-3	NA	few	TRBJ2-4	CASARQANIQYF	TGTGCCAGCGCCAGACAGGCAAACATTCAGTACTTC
TRBV18	TRBD1	NA	TRBJ2-5	CASSTGTGSSGETQYF	TGTGCCAGCTCAACGGGGACAGGAAGCTCGGGAGAGACCCAGTACTTC
TRBV19	NA	NA	TRBJ2-1	CASRLRSADGNEQFF	TGTGCCAGTAGGCTTCGGTCAGCGGACGGCAATGAGCAGTTCTTC
TRBV6-1	TRBD1	medium-sized	TRBJ1-2	CASSPGTGFYGYTF	TGTGCCAGCAGTCCCGGGACAGGGTTCTATGGCTACACCTTC
TRBV6-1	NA	NA	TRBJ2-2	CASSDPGRENTGELFF	TGTGCCAGCAGTGACCCGGGCAGGGAGAACACCGGGGAGCTGTTTTTT
TRBV28	NA	NA	TRBJ1-4	CASSLRGHPTNEKLFF	TGTGCCAGCAGTTTGAGAGGACATCCAACTAATGAAAAACTGTTTTTT
TRBV28	TRBD1	NA	TRBJ2-7	CASSQQGPDYEQYF	TGTGCCAGCAGTCAACAGGGGCCGGACTACGAGCAGTACTTC
TRBV5-6	TRBD1	NA	TRBJ2-7	CASSFQGAGYEQYF	TGTGCCAGCAGCTTTCAGGGGGCAGGATACGAGCAGTACTTC
TRBV7-6	NA	NA	TRBJ2-5	CASSSGHIGETQYF	TGTGCCAGCAGTTCCGGCCATATCGGGGAGACCCAGTACTTC
TRBV2	NA	NA	TRBJ1-1	CASSGGPNTEAFF	TGTGCCAGCAGCGGAGGACCGAACACTGAAGCTTTCTTT
TRBV2	NA	NA	TRBJ2-1	CASSDSRVPGGEQFF	TGTGCCAGCAGTGATAGCCGGGTCCCCGGGGGTGAGCAGTTCTTC
TRBV30	TRBD1	NA	TRBJ1-1	CAWGARGDRGAFF	TGTGCCTGGGGGGCCAGGGGGGACCGGGGTGCTTTCTTT
TRBV9	TRBD2	NA	TRBJ2-1	CASSSREGSYNEQFF	TGTGCCAGCAGCTCCCGGGAGGGCTCCTACAATGAGCAGTTCTTC
TRBV7-6	TRBD1	NA	TRBJ1-6	CASSGGDRGLRSPLHF	TGTGCCAGCAGCGGAGGGGACAGGGGGCTTCGATCACCCCTCCACTTT
TRBV5-1	TRBD2	NA	TRBJ2-1	CASSIGREAYNEQFF	TGCGCCAGCTCCATTGGGCGGGAGGCCTACAATGAGCAGTTCTTC
TRBV27	TRBD2	NA	TRBJ2-4	CASSLSTSGKNIQYF	TGTGCCAGCAGTTTATCGACTAGCGGGAAAAACATTCAGTACTTC
TRBV18	NA	NA	TRBJ2-2	CASSPPGGGITGELFF	TGTGCCAGCTCACCCCCGGGAGGGGGCATCACCGGGGAGCTGTTTTTT
TRBV6-1	TRBD1	NA	TRBJ1-3	CASSEGTGGGNTIYF	TGTGCCAGCAGTGAAGGGACAGGGGGAGGAAACACCATATATTTT
TRBV5-1	NA	NA	TRBJ1-5	CASSLQGVGAGVAQHF	TGCGCCAGCAGCTTGCAGGGTGTGGGGGCAGGAGTGGCCCAGCATTTT
TRBV27	NA	NA	TRBJ2-3	CAVKITSTDTQYF	TGTGCCGTCAAAATCACTAGCACAGATACGCAGTATTTT
TRBV7-2	NA	NA	TRBJ2-7	CASSLLGGQGSAAEQYF	TGTGCCAGCAGCTTACTGGGAGGGCAGGGGAGCGCGGCCGAGCAGTACTTC
TRBV27	NA	NA	TRBJ1-2	CASSFGSGVISYGYTF	TGTGCCAGCAGTTTTGGGTCAGGGGTCATTAGCTATGGCTACACCTTC
TRBV19	TRBD1	NA	TRBJ1-2	CASIGQGLGGYTF	TGTGCCAGTATCGGACAGGGTCTCGGTGGCTACACCTTC
TRBV6-6	TRBD2	NA	TRBJ2-2	CASSYGGVVTGELFF	TGTGCCAGCAGTTACGGGGGGGTAGTCACCGGGGAGCTGTTTTTT
TRBV11-2	TRBD2	NA	TRBJ2-1	CASSGFSGGAEQFF	TGTGCCAGCAGCGGGTTTAGCGGGGGGGCTGAGCAGTTCTTC
TRBV28	TRBD2	NA	TRBJ2-1	CASTRRRSGGLSSYNEQFF	TGTGCCAGCACTCGCCGGCGTAGCGGGGGCCTGAGCTCCTACAATGAGCAGTTCTTC
TRBV5-1	TRBD1	NA	TRBJ1-2	CASSRDRGQSGYTF	TGCGCCAGCTCCCGGGACAGGGGGCAAAGCGGCTACACCTTC
TRBV7-3	TRBD2	once	TRBJ2-1	CASSLWGSAGGENEQFF	TGTGCCAGCAGCTTATGGGGCTCAGCGGGAGGTGAGAATGAGCAGTTCTTC
TRBV6-4	TRBD2	NA	TRBJ2-1	CASTGLAGTLSYNEQFF	TGTGCCAGTACGGGACTAGCGGGCACTCTTTCTTACAATGAGCAGTTCTTC
TRBV7-2	NA	NA	TRBJ2-3	CASSLGARDTQYF	TGTGCCAGCAGCTTAGGAGCTAGAGATACGCAGTATTTT
TRBV7-2	TRBD2	NA	TRBJ2-7	CASTLSLGGRATYEQYF	TGTGCCAGCACTCTTAGCTTGGGCGGGAGGGCCACCTACGAGCAGTACTTC
TRBV30	TRBD2	NA	TRBJ2-1	CAWSVGIAGGVYNEQFF	TGTGCCTGGAGTGTCGGGATAGCGGGAGGGGTCTACAATGAGCAGTTCTTC
TRBV7-8	TRBD1	NA	TRBJ2-5	CASSQPGQGETQYF	TGTGCCAGCAGCCAACCGGGACAGGGGGAGACCCAGTACTTC
TRBV5-1	NA	once	TRBJ2-1	CASSLAGDSYNEQFF	TGCGCCAGCAGCTTGGCCGGGGACTCCTACAATGAGCAGTTCTTC
TRBV5-1	TRBD2	NA	TRBJ2-1	CASSTGLAGGVNEQFF	TGCGCCAGCAGCACAGGACTAGCGGGAGGAGTCAATGAGCAGTTCTTC
TRBV28	NA	NA	TRBJ1-2	CASSSGGDYGYTF	TGTGCCAGCAGTTCCGGGGGAGATTATGGCTACACCTTC